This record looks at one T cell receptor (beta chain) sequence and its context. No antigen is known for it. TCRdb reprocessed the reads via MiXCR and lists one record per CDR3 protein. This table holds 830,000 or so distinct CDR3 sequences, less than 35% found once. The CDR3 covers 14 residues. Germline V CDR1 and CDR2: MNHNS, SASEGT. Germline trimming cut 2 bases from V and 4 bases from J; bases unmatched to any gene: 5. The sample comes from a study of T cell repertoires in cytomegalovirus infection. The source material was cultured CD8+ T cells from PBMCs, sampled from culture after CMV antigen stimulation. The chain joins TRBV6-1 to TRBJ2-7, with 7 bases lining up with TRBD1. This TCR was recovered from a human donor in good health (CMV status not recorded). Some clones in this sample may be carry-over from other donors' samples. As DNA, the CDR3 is TGTGCCAGCAGTGAACTACAGGGGAATTACGAGCAGTACTTC. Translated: CASSELQGNYEQYF.